One T cell receptor beta chain is described in this entry. Its antigen remains unidentified. This specimen comes from a study of cytomegalovirus exposure and HLA in healthy donors. Study results and limitations: The majority of CMV-associated TCR beta chains were reported as apparently HLA-restricted in a later analysis.

PCR amplification relied on 60 Vbeta primers (plus 13 Jbeta primers). Assay used: immunoSEQ multiplex PCR; TCRdb lists only in-frame clones, some missing. This sample has 75,000 to 100,000 clones, with 70% to 80% found just once. Germline-derived CDR1 and CDR2 are MNHNS and SASEGT. The CDR3 consists of 14 residues. V shed 7 bases and J 7 bases; nucleotides not matched to a gene: 1. The sample comprised PBMCs. The sequence came from a man aged 35-49 years in good health and CMV-seronegative. This chain links TRBV6-1 with TRBJ2-2; 15 nucleotides agree with TRBD2. The CDR3 region has the DNA TGTGCCAGCATGGGACTAGCGGGAGGCGGGGAGCTGTTTTTT. This sequence encodes CASMGLAGGGELFF.